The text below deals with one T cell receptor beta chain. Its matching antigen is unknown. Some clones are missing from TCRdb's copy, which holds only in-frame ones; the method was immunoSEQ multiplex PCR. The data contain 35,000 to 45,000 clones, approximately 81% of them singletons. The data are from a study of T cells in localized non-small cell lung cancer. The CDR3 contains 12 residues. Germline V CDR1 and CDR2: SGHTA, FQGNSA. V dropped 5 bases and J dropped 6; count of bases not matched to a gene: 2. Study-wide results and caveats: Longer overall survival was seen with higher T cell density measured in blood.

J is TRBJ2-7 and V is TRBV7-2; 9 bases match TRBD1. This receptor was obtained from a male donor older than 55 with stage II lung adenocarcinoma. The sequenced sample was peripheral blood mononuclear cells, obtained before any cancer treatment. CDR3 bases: TGTGCCAGCAGCCAGGGACAGGGCGAGCAGTACTTC. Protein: CASSQGQGEQYF.